A single sample is the source of the 19 T cell receptor beta chains below, sequenced in a study of blood T cells in healthy people across ages. The second PCR ran roughly 6 to 11 cycles with a sample-barcoded 5' primer and J-beta primers. Using its own MiXCR run on the 5' RACE reads, TCRdb lists one record per CDR3 protein. The sample has 850,000 to 1,000,000 distinct CDR3 sequences, roughly half seen once; the top ten hold over 20%. The sequencing sample was made of blood. These receptors all come from a woman between 55 and 75 years old in good health.

The chain carries TRBV18 and TRBJ2-2; 7 bases are a match to TRBD2. The CDR3 loop spans 15 amino acids. Germline V gene sequence: CDR1 KGHSH, CDR2 LQKENI. V dropped 8 bases and J dropped 1; count of bases not matched to a gene: 7. In nucleotides, the CDR3 is TGTGCCAGCCTTAGGACTAGAGAGAACACCGGGGAGCTGTTTTTT. It codes for CASLRTRENTGELFF.

J is TRBJ1-5 and V is TRBV12-3 or TRBV12-4; possibly TRBD1 for D (6 bases). The length of the CDR3 is 14 residues. Trimming took off 6 bases at V and 7 bases at J, with 16 bases between the two ends. Here the CDR3 reads CASSQDRSRQPQHF. In DNA, the CDR3 is TGTGCCAGCAGCCAAGACAGGAGTCGACAGCCCCAGCATTTT.

The rearrangement joins TRBV18 to TRBJ1-1; no firm D call. Looked up from germline, CDR1 is KGHSH and CDR2 is LQKENI. Between the trimmed V and J ends, which lost 1 base and 4 bases, there was a span of 10 bases. The CDR3 is made up of 14 amino acids. CDR3 amino acids: CASSPQGRGTEAFF. The CDR3, as DNA: TGTGCCAGCTCACCACAAGGGCGCGGCACTGAAGCTTTCTTT.

The rearrangement joins TRBV15 to TRBJ1-4; 9 nucleotides agree with TRBD1. Germline CDR1 is LNHNV and CDR2 is YYDKDF (reference sequence). The length of the CDR3 is 17 residues. The V gene end was trimmed by 0 bases and the J gene end by 8 bases; junction bases not matched to a gene: 10. CDR3 sequence: CATSREGAGTGSEKLFF. For the CDR3, the DNA is TGTGCCACCAGCAGAGAGGGGGCAGGGACAGGGTCCGAAAAACTGTTTTTT.

This clonotype was observed a handful of times. The chain has TRBV5-6 and TRBJ2-5, with a possible D match to TRBD1 (5 bases). The ends were cut back, 1 base at V and 5 bases at J, with 12 bases in the middle. The germline V gene has CDR1 SGHDT and CDR2 YYEEEE. The CDR3 contains 14 residues. The CDR3 DNA is TGTGCCAGCAGCTTGACCCGACAGAGGGAGACCCAGTACTTC. It encodes CASSLTRQRETQYF.

The gene calls are TRBV4-1 and TRBJ2-1; D unclear. V was pared by 0 bases and J by 2 bases, with 8 bases between. The CDR3 spans 15 residues. In germline, CDR1 is MGHRA, CDR2 YSYEKL. The CDR3 DNA reads as TGCGCCAGCAGCCAAGAGAGAGTTACCTACAATGAGCAGTTCTTC. This codes for CASSQERVTYNEQFF.

This sequence joins TRBV7-2 and TRBJ2-7, with a tentative D call TRBD1 (5 bases). CDR1 is SGHTA, CDR2 FQGNSA, per germline. The CDR3 length is 15 residues. V was pared by 1 base and J by 4 bases, with 14 bases between. CDR3 sequence reads: CASSLGPGQTYEQYF. The CDR3 nucleotides are TGTGCCAGCAGCTTAGGCCCTGGACAAACTTACGAGCAGTACTTC. The whole variable domain, remainder taken from reference TRBV7-2 and TRBJ2-7, is GAGVSQSPSNKVTEKGKDVELRCDPISGHTALYWYRQSLGQGLEFLIYFQGNSAPDKSGLPSDRFSAERTGGSVSTLTIQRTQQEDSAVYLCASSLGPGQTYEQYFGPGTRLTVT.

The CDR3 nucleotides are TGTGCCAGCAGTTACCTCGAACCGTATGGCTACACCTTC. Its protein is CASSYLEPYGYTF. The chain recombines TRBV6-6 with TRBJ1-2; the D is unclear. This CDR3 spans 13 amino acids. V lost 2 bases and J 5 bases, leaving 9 bases between the germline ends. Germline-derived CDR1 and CDR2 are MNHNY and SVGAGI (reference sequence).

The V gene is TRBV6-2 or TRBV6-3, the J gene TRBJ2-1; TRBD1 matches 7 bases. Trimming cost V 6 bases and J 1 base; bases outside gene matches: 3. The CDR3 is made up of 14 amino acids. CDR1 is MNHEY, CDR2 SVGEGT, per germline. CDR3 in amino acids: CASRYRGSYNEQFF. The CDR3 nucleotides are TGTGCCAGCAGGTACAGGGGATCCTACAATGAGCAGTTCTTC.

The chain links TRBV20-1 to TRBJ2-3; 7 nucleotides line up with TRBD2. The J segment lost 2 bases and the V segment lost 3 bases, leaving 5 bases of the junction unmatched. The germline V gene encodes CDR1 DFQATT and CDR2 SNEGSKA (reference sequence). This CDR3 is 14 amino acids long. The CDR3 DNA sequence: TGCAGTGCTAGTGGGGGGAGGGCCACAGATACGCAGTATTTT. The encoded protein is CSASGGRATDTQYF.

V gene TRBV20-1 combines with J gene TRBJ2-5, with D possibly matching TRBD1 (5 bases). The CDR3 is 14 amino acids. Deletions cut 5 bases from V and 1 base from J, with 14 bases between. Germline-derived CDR1 and CDR2 are DFQATT and SNEGSKA (reference sequence). The CDR3 here is CSAGQRQPQETQYF. The CDR3, as DNA: TGCAGTGCTGGGCAAAGACAGCCCCAAGAGACCCAGTACTTC.

V usage is TRBV7-9 and J usage is TRBJ2-7, with 8 bases matching TRBD2. Per germline, CDR1 SEHNR and CDR2 FQNEAQ (reference sequence). The CDR3 is 14 amino acids. The V gene end was trimmed by 3 bases and the J gene end by 2 bases; junction bases not matched to a gene: 3. In DNA, the CDR3 is TGTGCCAGCAGCTTTAGCGGGAAACCCTACGAGCAGTACTTC. It translates to CASSFSGKPYEQYF.

The chain links TRBV19 to TRBJ2-1, with TRBD2 matching over 12 bases. The CDR3 covers 15 residues. Germline CDR1 and CDR2: LNHDA and SQIVND (reference sequence). V was clipped by 7 bases and J by 5 bases; unmatched bases: 6. CDR3 amino acids: CASKQLAGGHNEQFF. In DNA form, the CDR3 reads TGTGCCAGTAAACAACTAGCGGGAGGCCACAATGAGCAGTTCTTC.

The table lists this clonotype with a few counts. The rearrangement links TRBV11-2 to TRBJ2-7; D is perhaps TRBD1 or TRBD2 (5 bases each). V lost 3 bases and J 2 bases, leaving 8 bases between the germline ends. The CDR3 contains 13 residues. Per the germline V gene, CDR1 is SGHAT and CDR2 is FQNNGV. The CDR3 protein is CASSFGATYEQYF. DNA for the CDR3: TGTGCCAGCAGCTTCGGGGCGACCTACGAGCAGTACTTC.

This clonotype was observed many times. This sequence joins TRBV29-1 and TRBJ2-4, with D possibly TRBD1 on 6 matching bases. Germline lookup yields CDR1 SQVTM and CDR2 ANQGSEA. Trimming pared 7 bases from V and 9 bases from J, leaving 13 bases between. The CDR3 has 11 amino acids. The CDR3 region is CSGKGESIQYF. The DNA for the CDR3 is TGCAGCGGGAAGGGGGAGTCCATTCAGTACTTC.

Comments on this clonotype: This may be a read error, as it is one base from a much larger clone. The rearrangement links TRBV2 to TRBJ2-7; D not resolved. The CDR3 runs to 13 residues. Per germline, CDR1 SNHLY and CDR2 FYNNEI. Trimming cost V 0 bases and J 1 base, with 4 bases left between them. The DNA of the CDR3 is TGTGCCAGCAGTGAAGCGCTTTCCTACGAGCAGTACTTC. It codes for CASSEALSYEQYF.

This clonotype was seen a single time. The genes are TRBV2 and TRBJ2-7; D might be TRBD1 (6 bases). This CDR3 region has 12 residues. In germline, CDR1 is SNHLY, CDR2 FYNNEI. Trimming took off 10 bases at V and 2 bases at J, with 12 bases between the two ends. CDR3 protein: CATRQVPYEQYF. CDR3 nucleotides: TGTGCCACCCGACAGGTCCCCTACGAGCAGTACTTC.

The chain combines TRBV20-1 with TRBJ2-5; D remains ambiguous. The length of the CDR3 is 16 residues. Germline lookup yields CDR1 DFQATT and CDR2 SNEGSKA (reference sequence). V dropped 2 bases and J dropped 0 bases, with 16 bases sitting between them. The DNA of the CDR3 is TGCAGTGCTAGACCATCCTCTCGGTGGGACCAAGAGACCCAGTACTTC. The encoded protein is CSARPSSRWDQETQYF.

V usage is TRBV4-2 and J usage is TRBJ2-3; TRBD2 agrees at 11 bases. From germline, CDR1 is LGHNA and CDR2 YNFKEQ. The CDR3 has 15 residues. The trim removed 2 bases at V and 5 bases at J, leaving 3 bases unmatched. CDR3 sequence: CASSQPGTSGDTQYF. CDR3 nucleotide sequence: TGTGCCAGCAGCCAACCCGGGACTAGCGGAGATACGCAGTATTTT.